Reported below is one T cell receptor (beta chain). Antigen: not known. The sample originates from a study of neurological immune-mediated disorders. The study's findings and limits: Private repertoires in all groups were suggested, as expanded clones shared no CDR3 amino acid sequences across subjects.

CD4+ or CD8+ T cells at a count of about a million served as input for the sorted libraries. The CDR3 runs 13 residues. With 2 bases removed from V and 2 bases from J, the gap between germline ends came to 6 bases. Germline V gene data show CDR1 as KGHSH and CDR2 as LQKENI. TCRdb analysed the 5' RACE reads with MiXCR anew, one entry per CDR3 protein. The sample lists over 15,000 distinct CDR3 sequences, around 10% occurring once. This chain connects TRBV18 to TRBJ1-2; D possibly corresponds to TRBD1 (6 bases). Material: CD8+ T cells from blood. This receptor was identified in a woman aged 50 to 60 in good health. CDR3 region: CASSPGGNYGYTF. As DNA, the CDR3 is TGTGCCAGCTCACCAGGGGGCAACTATGGCTACACCTTC.